This TCR beta chain was identified in a study of cytomegalovirus exposure and HLA in healthy donors. Study-wide findings and caveats: Several of the most significant clusters appeared, in a later analysis, to be linked to common viral pathogens. Certain sequence variants were highly shared and formed a cluster, and this cluster was likely a sequencing artifact. Association with HLA alleles at 0.05 false discovery rate was found for 15,000 to 20,000 TCR beta sequences in a later analysis.

With respect to this clone: Its cognate antigen is unknown.

Primers included in the PCR were 60 Vbeta and 13 Jbeta primers. Only in-frame clones appear in the TCRdb table, and some are missing; sequencing was by immunoSEQ multiplex PCR. The sample carries approximately 170,000 clones, 65% to 80% recorded once. Trimming took 2 bases from V and 7 from J, leaving 18 bases between them. The germline V gene encodes CDR1 MNHEY and CDR2 SVGAGI. The CDR3 runs to 15 residues. V gene TRBV6-5 combines with J gene TRBJ2-7; D gene uncertain. The material sequenced was PBMCs. This TCR derives from a woman in her thirties or forties in good health and CMV-seropositive. The CDR3 loop reads CASSYSLNSRREQYF. CDR3 DNA: TGTGCCAGCAGTTACAGTCTTAATAGTCGGCGGGAGCAGTACTTC.